A selection of T cell receptor beta chains follows, all from one sample in a study of cytomegalovirus exposure and HLA in healthy donors. The assay was immunoSEQ multiplex PCR, and TCRdb's table has in-frame clones only and misses some. The repertoire has about 130,000 clones, 85% to 90% of them found once; the top ten carry 5.2%. Sequencing input: PBMCs. The receptors come from a woman in her 30s in good health and CMV-seronegative. Both conserved end residues are part of each CDR3. The D gene is left open where the match is weak. Clone size is given for some rows only: seen once, a few or many times, or a class if the clone is expanded.

. | . | TRBJ2-7 | TRBV21-1 | TGTGCCAGCAGCAAAGGGGACAGATCCTACGAGCAGTACTTC | CASSKGDRSYEQYF
. | TRBD1 | TRBJ2-7 | TRBV4-3 | TGCGCCAGCAGCCAAGAAACAGGGGGACAGAGTTACGAGCAGTACTTC | CASSQETGGQSYEQYF
. | TRBD1 | TRBJ1-4 | TRBV6-5 | TGTGCCAGCAGTCCCAGGGGGGTTAATGAAAAACTGTTTTTT | CASSPRGVNEKLFF
. | . | TRBJ1-2 | TRBV9 | TGTGCCAGCAGCGCCTCGGGGGGGGGAAGCTATGGCTACACCTTC | CASSASGGGSYGYTF
. | . | TRBJ2-4 | TRBV25-1 | TGTGCCAGCATGGACATAGCCAAAAACATTCAGTACTTC | CASMDIAKNIQYF
. | TRBD1 | TRBJ1-1 | TRBV30 | TGTGCCTGGAGCAGGGGGGACAGGAACACTGAAGCTTTCTTT | CAWSRGDRNTEAFF
. | . | TRBJ1-2 | TRBV19 | TGTGCCAGTAGTATAGATGTGAGGACTCCACCAAACTATGGCTACACCTTC | CASSIDVRTPPNYGYTF
. | TRBD1 | TRBJ2-7 | TRBV7-9 | TGTGCCTCCACTACAGGGGGATCTACCTTCGAGCAGTACTTC | CASTTGGSTFEQYF
few | . | TRBJ2-3 | TRBV5-1 | TGCGCCAGCAGCTTGGACAGGCCAATCCTCTCCACAGATACGCAGTATTTT | CASSLDRPILSTDTQYF
. | TRBD2 | TRBJ2-1 | TRBV9 | TGTGCCAGCAGCCGGACTAGCGGGGGAAGCTCCTACAATGAGCAGTTCTTC | CASSRTSGGSSYNEQFF
once | TRBD1 | TRBJ1-2 | TRBV7-3 | TGTGCCAGCAGCCAAGGACAGGGGTATGGCTACACCTTC | CASSQGQGYGYTF
. | . | TRBJ1-2 | TRBV18 | TGTGCCAGCTCGCTAGACAGGATCTATGGCTACACCTTC | CASSLDRIYGYTF
. | TRBD1 | TRBJ2-7 | TRBV2 | TGTGCCAGCAGGAAACAGGGGATCTTATCAGGGTCCTACGAGCAGTACTTC | CASRKQGILSGSYEQYF
. | . | TRBJ2-1 | TRBV28 | TGTGCCAGCATTGGCGGGCCCCCACTCAATGAGCAGTTCTTC | CASIGGPPLNEQFF
few | . | TRBJ1-1 | TRBV4-1 | TGCGCCAGCAGGGGAGGGCACACTGAAGCTTTCTTT | CASRGGHTEAFF
. | . | TRBJ1-1 | TRBV7-2 | TGTGCCAGCAGTACACAGGGTGGCACTGAAGCTTTCTTT | CASSTQGGTEAFF
once | . | TRBJ1-1 | TRBV10-3 | TGTGCCATCAGTGGAGGACAGCTCCTGAACACTGAAGCTTTCTTT | CAISGGQLLNTEAFF
. | . | TRBJ2-7 | TRBV9 | TGTGCCAGCAGCGTAGTCCCTAGGGGTAAAGGCTACGAGCAGTACTTC | CASSVVPRGKGYEQYF
. | . | TRBJ2-3 | TRBV28 | TGTGCCAGCATAGGGGGTCCAGATACGCAGTATTTT | CASIGGPDTQYF
. | . | TRBJ1-3 | TRBV5-1 | TGCGCCAGCAGCTTGGTTGGAGTTAACTCTGGAAACACCATATATTTT | CASSLVGVNSGNTIYF
. | TRBD1 | TRBJ1-1 | TRBV30 | TGTGCCTGGGATCCCCGGGACAGGGGTAAACAAAACACTGAAGCTTTCTTT | CAWDPRDRGKQNTEAFF
. | . | TRBJ2-1 | TRBV19 | TGTGCCAGTAGTGCCACATTGGGGCTTGGTGATGAGCAGTTCTTC | CASSATLGLGDEQFF
. | TRBD2 | TRBJ2-5 | TRBV7-9 | TGCGCCAGCAGCCCTGGGACTAGCGGGGAAGAGACCCAGTACTTC | CASSPGTSGEETQYF
. | TRBD1 | TRBJ2-7 | TRBV6-1 | TGTGCCAGCTTCAGGGGGTGGGACGCCTACGAGCAGTACTTC | CASFRGWDAYEQYF
. | TRBD1 | TRBJ1-2 | TRBV29-1 | TGCAGCGTTGAAGAAGGGTTCGGACAGGGGGCGGATGGCTACACCTTC | CSVEEGFGQGADGYTF
. | . | TRBJ1-2 | TRBV7-8 | TGTGCCAGCAGCTTAGCGACTCCCCAGGGGTATGGCTACACCTTC | CASSLATPQGYGYTF
once | . | TRBJ2-5 | TRBV5-8 | TGTGCCAGCAGCCCAAGACAGGATCAAGAGACCCAGTACTTC | CASSPRQDQETQYF
. | TRBD1 | TRBJ1-2 | TRBV4-3 | TGCGCCAGCAGCCACGCCTACGACAGGGTCTATGGCTACACCTTC | CASSHAYDRVYGYTF
. | . | TRBJ1-2 | TRBV19 | TGTGCCAGTAGTATGGGGCAGGGCGTCTATGGCTACACCTTC | CASSMGQGVYGYTF
. | . | TRBJ2-5 | TRBV7-9 | TGTGCCAGCAGCCCATCCCGAGGGCCTCCTTTGGGAGAGACCCAGTACTTC | CASSPSRGPPLGETQYF
. | . | TRBJ1-4 | TRBV28 | TGTGCCAGCAGTATCCGACAGACCGAAAAACTGTTTTTT | CASSIRQTEKLFF
. | TRBD1 | TRBJ2-7 | TRBV6-5 | TGTGCCAGCAGGCACACAGGGGGCTACCTATACGAGCAGTACTTC | CASRHTGGYLYEQYF
few | . | TRBJ1-1 | TRBV19 | TGTGCCAGTAAGGGGGTCGCGACTGAAGCTTTCTTT | CASKGVATEAFF
. | . | TRBJ2-1 | TRBV30 | TGTGCCTGGAGTGTATTGCCGTCAGCCTACAATGAGCAGTTCTTC | CAWSVLPSAYNEQFF
. | . | TRBJ1-5 | TRBV28 | TGTGCCAGCAGTCCAAGGGCGGGGATCTGGGATCCACGGCAGCCCCAGCATTTT | CASSPRAGIWDPRQPQHF
. | . | TRBJ2-7 | TRBV18 | TGTGCCAGCTCACCTCGATCCGGGAGCTCCTACGAGCAGTACTTC | CASSPRSGSSYEQYF
. | . | TRBJ1-2 | TRBV28 | TGTGCCAGCAGTTTAGAATTTTCGCGGGGCGGCTATGGCTACACCTTC | CASSLEFSRGGYGYTF
. | . | TRBJ2-7 | TRBV5-6 | TGTGCCAGCAGCCGACCCGACAGCTCATACGAGCAGTACTTC | CASSRPDSSYEQYF
. | . | TRBJ2-7 | TRBV28 | TGTGCCAGCAGTTCCGACAGGTTCTCCGAGCAGTACTTC | CASSSDRFSEQYF
. | . | TRBJ1-2 | TRBV28 | TGTGCCAGCAGTTTCGGGGGGCTTGGCTATGGCTACACCTTC | CASSFGGLGYGYTF
. | . | TRBJ2-4 | TRBV5-1 | TGCGCCAGCAGCTTGGGGCAAATTGGCAAAAACATTCAGTACTTC | CASSLGQIGKNIQYF
. | TRBD2 | TRBJ2-1 | TRBV6-5 | TGTGCCAGCAGTTACGGCGGGGGGGCCATTGAGCAGTTCTTC | CASSYGGGAIEQFF
. | TRBD1 | TRBJ1-1 | TRBV11-2 | TGTGCCAGCAGCTTAGGAGGGGGCAGGTCTGAAGCTTTCTTT | CASSLGGGRSEAFF
few | . | TRBJ1-3 | TRBV4-3 | TGCGCCAGCAGCCAAGATACGGTCTCTGGAAACACCATATATTTT | CASSQDTVSGNTIYF
. | . | TRBJ1-3 | TRBV18 | TGTGCCAGCTCACCCTTCCAGGAGGCGGCCCCTGGAAACACCATATATTTT | CASSPFQEAAPGNTIYF